This is a list of T cell receptor beta chains from one sample in a study of T-cell memory formation after mild COVID-19. TCRdb processed the 5' RACE reads anew with MiXCR; each CDR3 protein has one entry. Of 150,000 or so distinct CDR3 sequences in the sample, approximately 10% are singletons; the top ten hold less than 4%. The sequencing sample was made of PBMCs or a T cell subset sorted from them (not recorded which). Source of these receptors: a man aged 18 to 35 who had mild COVID-19 (a few samples of this study predate the infection). Cell type and time point are not known. Both conserved end residues are part of each CDR3. The D gene is left open where the match is weak. Rows give clone size only sometimes, using once, few, many, or a class for an expanded clone.

many	TRBD2	TRBV7-2	TRBJ2-7	TGTGCCAGCAGCTTAGAGGGGACTAGCGGGACCTACGAGCAGTACTTC	CASSLEGTSGTYEQYF
few	-	TRBV7-2	TRBJ2-3	TGTGCCAGCAGTCCGCGGGGGCCAAGCACAGATACGCAGTATTTT	CASSPRGPSTDTQYF
-	-	TRBV7-2	TRBJ1-2	TGTGCCAGCAGACCAGGCGACCGCTATGGCTACACCTTC	CASRPGDRYGYTF
many	-	TRBV5-5	TRBJ2-3	TGTGCCAGCAGCCTGGATGCCCGCTACTTCACAGATACGCAGTATTTT	CASSLDARYFTDTQYF
-	-	TRBV4-1	TRBJ1-4	TGCGCCAGCAGCCCTTCCCAGGGAAGCGTAGGCGAAAAACTGTTTTTT	CASSPSQGSVGEKLFF
-	-	TRBV7-9	TRBJ1-6	TGTGCCAGCAGCCGAGACGGACAACCCCTCCACTTT	CASSRDGQPLHF
-	TRBD2	TRBV20-1	TRBJ2-3	TGCAGTGCTAGAAAAGGGCTAGCGGGAGGGCCGGGCACAGATACGCAGTATTTT	CSARKGLAGGPGTDTQYF
many	TRBD2	TRBV20-1	TRBJ2-1	TGCAGTGCTAGAGATAGGTCGGGGACTAGTCTTTACAATGAGCAGTTCTTC	CSARDRSGTSLYNEQFF
many	-	TRBV7-2	TRBJ1-5	TGTGCCAGCAGCCCTTATAGCAATCAGCCCCAGCATTTT	CASSPYSNQPQHF
few	TRBD1	TRBV5-4	TRBJ2-6	TGTGCCAGCAGCAAGGGACAGGGTTCTGGGGCCAACGTCCTGACTTTC	CASSKGQGSGANVLTF
-	TRBD2	TRBV7-2	TRBJ2-1	TGTGCCAGCAGCAGGAGGGGGACTAGCCAAAATGAGCAGTTCTTC	CASSRRGTSQNEQFF
-	-	TRBV7-2	TRBJ1-5	TGTGCCAGCAGCCCGGACAGTACAAATCAGCCCCAGCATTTT	CASSPDSTNQPQHF
few	-	TRBV24-1	TRBJ2-3	TGTGCCACCAGTGACCCAGGAGAGAAGAGCACAGATACGCAGTATTTT	CATSDPGEKSTDTQYF
few	TRBD2	TRBV20-1	TRBJ2-3	TGCAGTGCTATCAGACTAGCGGGGGGCGCGGATACGCAGTATTTT	CSAIRLAGGADTQYF
many	TRBD1	TRBV9	TRBJ2-5	TGTGCCAGCAGCGTTGGTAGGGGGCCAGAGACCCAGTACTTC	CASSVGRGPETQYF
-	TRBD1	TRBV20-1	TRBJ1-2	TGCAGTGCTAGCAAGGACAGGGACTATGGCTACACCTTC	CSASKDRDYGYTF
few	-	TRBV7-3	TRBJ2-1	TGTGCCAGCAGCTTATCTACGGGGATGAGCTCCTACAATGAGCAGTTCTTC	CASSLSTGMSSYNEQFF
few	TRBD1	TRBV7-2	TRBJ1-2	TGTGCCAGCAGCTCCATGACAGGGGGTCGATCCTACGGCTACACCTTC	CASSSMTGGRSYGYTF
few	TRBD1	TRBV4-2	TRBJ1-1	TGTGCCAGCAGCCAAGATCTTCAAGACAGGGGAGGGGCTTTCTTT	CASSQDLQDRGGAFF
-	TRBD1	TRBV24-1	TRBJ2-1	TGTGCCACCAGACCGACAGGGTATAATGAGCAGTTCTTC	CATRPTGYNEQFF
-	-	TRBV27	TRBJ1-5	TGTGCCTCGGGGGGCAGGGGTATAAGACAGCCCCAGCATTTT	CASGGRGIRQPQHF
many	-	TRBV29-1	TRBJ1-1	TGCAGCGTTGAAGGGGACCGGGCTTTCTTT	CSVEGDRAFF
-	-	TRBV7-2	TRBJ1-6	TGTGCCAGCGGGGATCGGAATTCACCCCTCCACTTT	CASGDRNSPLHF